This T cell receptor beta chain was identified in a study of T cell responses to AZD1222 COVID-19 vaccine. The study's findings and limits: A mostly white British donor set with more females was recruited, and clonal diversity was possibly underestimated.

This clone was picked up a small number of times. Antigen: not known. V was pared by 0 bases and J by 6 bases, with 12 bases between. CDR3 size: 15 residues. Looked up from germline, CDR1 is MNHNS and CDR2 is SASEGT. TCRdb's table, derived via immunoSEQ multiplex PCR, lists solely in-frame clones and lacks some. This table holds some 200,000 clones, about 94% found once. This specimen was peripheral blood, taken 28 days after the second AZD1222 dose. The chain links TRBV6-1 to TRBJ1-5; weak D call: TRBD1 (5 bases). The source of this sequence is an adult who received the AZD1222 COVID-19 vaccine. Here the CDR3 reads CASSEAGRGRQPQHF. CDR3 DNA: TGTGCCAGCAGTGAAGCGGGGAGGGGCCGTCAGCCCCAGCATTTT.